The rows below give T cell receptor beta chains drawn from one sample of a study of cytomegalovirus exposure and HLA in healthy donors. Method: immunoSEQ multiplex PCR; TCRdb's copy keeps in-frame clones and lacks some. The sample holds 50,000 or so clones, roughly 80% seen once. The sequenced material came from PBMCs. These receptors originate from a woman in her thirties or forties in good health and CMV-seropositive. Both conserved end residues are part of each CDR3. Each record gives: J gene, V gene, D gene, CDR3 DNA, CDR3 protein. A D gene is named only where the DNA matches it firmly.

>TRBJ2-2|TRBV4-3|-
TGCGCCAGCAGCCAGCCACAGGGAACCCACCCCGGGGAGCTGTTTTTT
CASSQPQGTHPGELFF
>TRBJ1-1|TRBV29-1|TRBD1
TGCAGCGTTGATCAGGCAGGGGGGAACACTGAAGCTTTCTTT
CSVDQAGGNTEAFF
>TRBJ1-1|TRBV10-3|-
TGTGCCATCAGTCAGGGGCGCGACACTGAAGCTTTCTTT
CAISQGRDTEAFF
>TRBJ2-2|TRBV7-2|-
TGTGCCAGCAGCCGAGACCCAGCGGGCACCGGGGAGCTGTTTTTT
CASSRDPAGTGELFF
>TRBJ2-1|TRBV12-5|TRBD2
TGTGCTAGTGGGTCGTCGGGGGGGCCCCATGAGCAGTTCTTC
CASGSSGGPHEQFF
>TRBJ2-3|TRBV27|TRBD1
TGTGCCAGAAATGACAGGGGGGAGACAGATACGCAGTATTTT
CARNDRGETDTQYF
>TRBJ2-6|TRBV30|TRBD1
TGTGCCTGGAGTGTACGGACAGGGGGCTCTGGGGCCAACGTCCTGACTTTC
CAWSVRTGGSGANVLTF
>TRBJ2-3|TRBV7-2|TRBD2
TGTGCCAGCACCTCTGGGGGACTAATAACAGATACGCAGTATTTT
CASTSGGLITDTQYF
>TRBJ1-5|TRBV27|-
TGTGCCAGCAGCCAGGGTTGGTATCAGCCCCAGCATTTT
CASSQGWYQPQHF
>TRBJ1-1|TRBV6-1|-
TGTGCCAGCAGTGCGGGAACTGAAGCTTTCTTT
CASSAGTEAFF
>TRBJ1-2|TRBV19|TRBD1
TGTGCCAGTAGCCTAAACAGGGGCGACTATGGCTACACCTTC
CASSLNRGDYGYTF
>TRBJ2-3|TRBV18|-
TGTGCCAGCTCACCACGTCTCAGCACAGATACGCAGTATTTT
CASSPRLSTDTQYF
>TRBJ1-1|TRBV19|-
TGTGCCAGTAGTATCGGCAGGGTGAACACTGAAGCTTTCTTT
CASSIGRVNTEAFF
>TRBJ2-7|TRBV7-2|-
TGTGCCAGCACCAAAAGGGCAGGCGCGGGGGAGCAGTACTTC
CASTKRAGAGEQYF
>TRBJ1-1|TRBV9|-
TGTGCCAGCAGGTCGGGGGGACAGAACACTGAAGCTTTCTTT
CASRSGGQNTEAFF
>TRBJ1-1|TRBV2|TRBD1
TGTGCCAGCAGAACGGACAGGGGATTATCTGAAGCTTTCTTT
CASRTDRGLSEAFF
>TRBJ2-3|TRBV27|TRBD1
TGTGCCACAAAGGGGGACAGGGTGACAGATACGCAGTATTTT
CATKGDRVTDTQYF
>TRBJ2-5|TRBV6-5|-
TGTGCCAGCAGTTACGGCCTCTTGGAGACCCAGTACTTC
CASSYGLLETQYF
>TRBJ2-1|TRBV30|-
TGTGCCTGGAACAAGGCAGGGTACAATGAGCAGTTCTTC
CAWNKAGYNEQFF
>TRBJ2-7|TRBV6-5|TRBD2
TGTGCCAGCAGTTACCGCCTCGCGGGGGGGTCTTACGAGCAGTACTTC
CASSYRLAGGSYEQYF
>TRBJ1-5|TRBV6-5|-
TGTGCCAGCATGTCCAGGGGCGATAAAAGTCGGCCCCAGCATTTT
CASMSRGDKSRPQHF
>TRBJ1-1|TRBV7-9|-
TGTGCCAGCAGCTTGAGCAAGAACACTGAAGCTTTCTTT
CASSLSKNTEAFF